Listed below are T cell receptor beta chains from one sample, sequenced in a study of blood T cell repertoires in COVID-19. Assay: immunoSEQ multiplex PCR; the TCRdb copy retains only in-frame clones and omits some. The data show 650,000 to 800,000 clones, approximately 90% seen once. The material sequenced was peripheral blood. The source of these receptors is a woman in her late teens or twenties with acute or convalescent COVID-19. The CDR3 runs from the conserved cysteine through the conserved F or W. Each record gives: D gene, clone size, J gene, V gene, CDR3 DNA, CDR3 protein. The D gene is left open where the match is weak. Clone size is given for some rows only: seen once, a few or many times, or a class if the clone is expanded.

-	-	TRBJ1-4	TRBV27	TGTGCCAGCAGGAGAGGCCCGAATAATGAAAAACTGTTTTTT	CASRRGPNNEKLFF
-	once	TRBJ2-5	TRBV5-1	TGCGCCAGCAGCTTGGCCACGATAGCGACGGAGACCCAGTACTTC	CASSLATIATETQYF
TRBD2	-	TRBJ2-7	TRBV2	TGTGCCAGCAGGAGCGGGGAATCCTACGAGCAGTACTTC	CASRSGESYEQYF
-	-	TRBJ1-2	TRBV11-2	TGTGCCAGCAGCTTAGAGGCAGGTTACTATGGCTACACCTTC	CASSLEAGYYGYTF
-	few	TRBJ1-6	TRBV7-9	TGTGCCAGCAGCTACCTCCCAGGGAAGCCCCTCCACTTT	CASSYLPGKPLHF
-	-	TRBJ2-1	TRBV19	TGTGCCAGTAACCCCGGCCCGGGGAATGAGCAGTTCTTC	CASNPGPGNEQFF
TRBD1	-	TRBJ1-1	TRBV11-2	TGTGCCAGCAGACCTTTGCGGACAGGGTTAAGTTTCGGAGCTTTCTTT	CASRPLRTGLSFGAFF
TRBD1	-	TRBJ1-1	TRBV27	TGTGCCAGCAGGGCAGGGGGGTTTTCTGAAGCTTTCTTT	CASRAGGFSEAFF
TRBD1	-	TRBJ1-5	TRBV6-5	TGTGCCAGCAGTCGTGAATACAGGGGGCCCCAGCATTTT	CASSREYRGPQHF
-	-	TRBJ1-1	TRBV11-2	TGTGCCAGCAGCTGGGGAGCTGAAGCTTTCTTT	CASSWGAEAFF
TRBD1	-	TRBJ1-5	TRBV6-2/TRBV6-3	TGTGCCAGCAGTCGGACAGGGGTTAGTAATCAGCCCCAGCATTTT	CASSRTGVSNQPQHF
-	few	TRBJ1-3	TRBV29-1	TGCAGCGTTGTGCTAACTTCGGGAAACACCATATATTTT	CSVVLTSGNTIYF
-	-	TRBJ1-5	TRBV18	TGTGCCAGCTCGCGCAAGCAGCAGGATTCCAATCAGCCCCAGCATTTT	CASSRKQQDSNQPQHF
-	once	TRBJ1-2	TRBV28	TGTGCCAGCAGTCCCACGCGGGGGGCGAGAGGCTACACCTTC	CASSPTRGARGYTF
-	-	TRBJ1-2	TRBV6-5	TGTGCCAGCTTGAGTCGGGAAAGGGAGCACTATGGCTACACCTTC	CASLSREREHYGYTF
TRBD1	-	TRBJ2-7	TRBV7-7	TGTGCCAGCAGCCCGGGACAGGGGTACGAGCAGTACTTC	CASSPGQGYEQYF
-	-	TRBJ2-3	TRBV5-8	TGTGCCAGCAGCTTGGATCAGGGGTTAACAGATACGCAGTATTTT	CASSLDQGLTDTQYF
TRBD1	-	TRBJ2-7	TRBV28	TGTGCCAGCAGCCGAGCGGACAGGGGACTTGTCGAGCAGTACTTC	CASSRADRGLVEQYF
-	-	TRBJ2-5	TRBV12-5	TGTGCTAGTGGTTTGGGGCGGGTTCAAGAGACCCAGTACTTC	CASGLGRVQETQYF
-	-	TRBJ2-7	TRBV5-1	TGCGCCAGCAGCTTGGCCTTAACAGCCTACGAGCAGTACTTC	CASSLALTAYEQYF
-	-	TRBJ1-3	TRBV6-2/TRBV6-3	TGTGCCAGCAGTTACGACATCTCGGGAAACACCATATATTTT	CASSYDISGNTIYF
TRBD1	-	TRBJ1-2	TRBV24-1	TGTGCCACCAGTGATAAAACAGGGGGCGAGCATCTCGGCTACACCTTC	CATSDKTGGEHLGYTF
-	-	TRBJ2-7	TRBV7-9	TGTGCCAGCAGCTTATTGGTCGGGGACGAGCAGTACTTC	CASSLLVGDEQYF
TRBD1	-	TRBJ2-1	TRBV9	TGTGCCAGCACCGTACAGGGGGGCTCCTACAATGAGCAGTTCTTC	CASTVQGGSYNEQFF
-	-	TRBJ2-6	TRBV25-1	TGTGCCAGCGGAGGGAGCTCTGGGGCCAACGTCCTGACTTTC	CASGGSSGANVLTF
-	-	TRBJ1-1	TRBV7-3	TGTGCCAGCAGCTTAATATCGGACACTGAAGCTTTCTTT	CASSLISDTEAFF
TRBD1	-	TRBJ1-2	TRBV29-1	TGCAGCGTTGGCACAGGGGGATCCGATGGCTACACCTTC	CSVGTGGSDGYTF
-	-	TRBJ1-6	TRBV4-3	TGCGCCAGCAGCCAAGGGGCGGGCCCACCCCGCTCACCCCTCCACTTT	CASSQGAGPPRSPLHF
-	-	TRBJ2-2	TRBV9	TGTGCCAGCAGCGGTCGGGAGACGAACACCGGGGAGCTGTTTTTT	CASSGRETNTGELFF
-	-	TRBJ2-1	TRBV2	TGTGCCAGCAGTGAATTCGGACTAACCGAGCAGTTCTTC	CASSEFGLTEQFF
TRBD1	-	TRBJ1-2	TRBV24-1	TGTGCCACCAGTGAGCGGACAGGTAGCGGCTACACCTTC	CATSERTGSGYTF
-	-	TRBJ1-3	TRBV21-1	TGTGCCAGCACCCGACCGGGGGGAAACACCATATATTTT	CASTRPGGNTIYF
TRBD1	-	TRBJ2-7	TRBV12-5	TGTGCTAGTGGCCCCACCCCGACAGGGTACGAGCAGTACTTC	CASGPTPTGYEQYF
-	-	TRBJ2-7	TRBV27	TGTGCCAGCAGTTTGGGGTGGGCTAGCGAGCAGCAGTACTTC	CASSLGWASEQQYF
-	-	TRBJ2-3	TRBV7-5	TGTGCCAGAAGCCCCCTTCTCCGCACAGATACGCAGTATTTT	CARSPLLRTDTQYF
-	few	TRBJ1-1	TRBV4-1	TGCGCCAGCAGGACTACCCGGGCAATGAACACTGAAGCTTTCTTT	CASRTTRAMNTEAFF
TRBD2	-	TRBJ2-3	TRBV7-2	TGTGCCAGCAGCACCCCCAGCGGGACTAGCGGGACCCGCACAGATACGCAGTATTTT	CASSTPSGTSGTRTDTQYF
TRBD2	once	TRBJ2-5	TRBV5-1	TGCGCCAGCAGCCCGGGGACTAGCGGGCGGGAGACCCAGTACTTC	CASSPGTSGRETQYF
TRBD1	-	TRBJ2-2	TRBV11-2	TGTGCCAGCAGCTCCGACTTCAGGACAGGCTTGAACACCGGGGAGCTGTTTTTT	CASSSDFRTGLNTGELFF
-	-	TRBJ1-1	TRBV6-2/TRBV6-3	TGTGCCAGCAGTTACTCGAGTGCATCGTATGAAGCTTTCTTT	CASSYSSASYEAFF
-	few	TRBJ2-3	TRBV18	TGTGCCAGCTCACCGCCATCCGGCGGGGCGCTCACAGATACGCAGTATTTT	CASSPPSGGALTDTQYF
-	-	TRBJ2-4	TRBV30	TGTGCCTGGAGTGGGAGGGGGCTGGAGGCCAAAAACATTCAGTACTTC	CAWSGRGLEAKNIQYF
-	-	TRBJ1-6	TRBV5-1	TGCGCCAGCAGCTTGGTCCCAGGGAAGGATTCACCCCTCCACTTT	CASSLVPGKDSPLHF
TRBD1	-	TRBJ1-2	TRBV29-1	TGCAGCGTTTTTGGGGACAGTAGTGAATATGGCTACACCTTC	CSVFGDSSEYGYTF
TRBD1	few	TRBJ1-1	TRBV29-1	TGCAGCTTACGACAGGGGGGTGAAGCTTTCTTT	CSLRQGGEAFF
TRBD1	-	TRBJ1-1	TRBV30	TGTGCCTGGAGTAGACAGGGCGGAACTGAAGCTTTCTTT	CAWSRQGGTEAFF
TRBD1	few	TRBJ2-1	TRBV24-1	TGTGCCACCAGTGATCCGGGACAGGGGACCTACAATGAGCAGTTCTTC	CATSDPGQGTYNEQFF
-	few	TRBJ1-6	TRBV4-2	TGTGCCAGCAGCCAAGACCCGAGCTCCTATAATTCACCCCTCCACTTT	CASSQDPSSYNSPLHF
-	once	TRBJ1-5	TRBV19	TGTGCCAGTAGTATAAATGAGGGGGGGTATAGCAATCAGCCCCAGCATTTT	CASSINEGGYSNQPQHF
TRBD1	-	TRBJ1-5	TRBV30	TGTGCCTGGAGTGTATTCCGGGTCAGGGGGCAGCCCCAGCATTTT	CAWSVFRVRGQPQHF
-	-	TRBJ1-2	TRBV6-5	TGTGCCAGCAGTTACTCAGGGGCTTTACCTAACTATGGCTACACCTTC	CASSYSGALPNYGYTF
TRBD2	-	TRBJ2-1	TRBV10-2	TGCGCCAGCAGTGAGTTCCCAGCGGGGGTGATCGGTGAGCAGTTCTTC	CASSEFPAGVIGEQFF
TRBD2	-	TRBJ2-2	TRBV7-3	TGTGCCAGCAGCTTATTTGCGGGGGGCCCGAACACCGGGGAGCTGTTTTTT	CASSLFAGGPNTGELFF
TRBD1	-	TRBJ1-2	TRBV9	TGTGCCAGCAGCGTTGCAGGGGGTAACTATGGCTACACCTTC	CASSVAGGNYGYTF
TRBD1	-	TRBJ2-7	TRBV6-5	TGTGCCAGCAGCCAGACAGGGGTTGAGTACTTC	CASSQTGVEYF
TRBD1	-	TRBJ2-7	TRBV19	TGTGCCAGTAGTATAGGCGGGGACAGGGCAAGGTCCGAGCAGTACTTC	CASSIGGDRARSEQYF
-	-	TRBJ1-1	TRBV5-8	TGTGCCAGCAGCCTAAGAACTTTGAACACTGAAGCTTTCTTT	CASSLRTLNTEAFF